This T cell receptor beta chain came from a study of cytomegalovirus exposure and HLA in healthy donors (dated by TCRdb to about 2017). About the study as a whole: According to an earlier analysis of several hundred of the donors, some 170 million T cells yielded 90 million to 140 million unique TCR beta sequences and less than 300 Gb of sequence data. Typing coverage varied by locus: roughly 620-640 donors for A, B, C, DRB1 and DQB1; more than 500 for DQA1; more than 600 for DPA1; approximately 490 for DPB1. Roughly 5 DR-DQ haplotypes were handled as single units for association and clustering, since linkage in the cohort was strong. Among about 390 genotyped donors of the cohort, an average of around 240,000 unique TCR beta nucleotide sequences were sequenced per donor, around 20% of them non-productive. To study patterns of TCR occurrence, a later analysis re-analyzed previously published TCR beta repertoires from 650 to 750 donors and added high-resolution HLA genotyping. Class I and class II HLA loci were covered by the typing at four-digit resolution. The aim of the study was to test whether cataloging public T cell receptors could identify signatures of past pathogen exposure. In addition to the first cohort of 666 subjects, a separate validation cohort of 130 or so different subjects was used. Among the approximately 420 genotyped donors, more than 70% belonged to the genetic ancestry cluster associated with self-reported Caucasian donors. Roughly 300 gigabases of sequencing data and 75 million to 85 million unique TCR sequences made up an early release that covered fewer than 650 HLA-typed donors. To decide whether each TCR beta V gene segment behaved as functional or pseudogenic, an earlier analysis of fewer than 750 of the donors relied on high-throughput TCR beta sequencing. The T cell repertoires of 550 to 850 subjects were profiled by immunosequencing and related to cytomegalovirus serostatus. A later genetic analysis used genome-wide SNP genotypes for about three fifths of the roughly 700 donors, treating that subset as a discovery cohort. In the later analysis, no new phenotypic data were used to find candidate immune exposures; instead, reliance was placed on TCR beta sequences and their occurrence across donors. To predict cytomegalovirus infection status, the study combined high-throughput TCR immunosequencing, statistical association of individual TCRs with disease status, and machine learning. Every repertoire in the discovery cohort had been generated on one and the same sequencing platform. Alongside the repertoire data, information on donor age, sex, ethnicity and CMV serostatus was compiled. Overall results and qualifications from the work: Broadly in line with IMGT annotations, most TCR beta V segments showed up in productive rearrangements about 87% or about 30% of the time in an earlier analysis of a few hundred of the donors. A later genetic analysis reported fewer N-insertions in productive TCRs among donors in an Asian-associated ancestry cluster than the approximately 700-donor mean. A later analysis found that TCR association rates varied across HLA loci, with DRB1 alleles showing the most associated TCRs and HLA-C alleles the fewest. According to a later analysis, most CMV-associated TCR beta chains appeared to be HLA-restricted, and the HLA associations seemed to be driven largely by CMV exposure. Only TCR beta chains were sequenced in this cohort, and the absence of alpha or paired-chain data limited detectable features. Sequencing depth was assumed to be roughly uniform across donors in the presence/absence analyses, though that assumption may not hold. A total of about 180 TCR beta chains were listed by the study as associated with cytomegalovirus. Three of the identified cytomegalovirus-associated TCR beta chains were confirmed in vitro to be specific for cytomegalovirus antigens. A further reported finding was that TCR beta sequences accurately predicted the HLA-A and HLA-B alleles for most subjects in the first cohort. For the cohort, immune exposure information was limited to CMV serostatus. When HLA alleles, especially DR and DQ, strongly co-occurred, TCR associations were difficult to assign to individual alleles. A cluster of highly shared sequence variants was judged likely to represent a technical artifact of the sequencing pipeline. Compared with equally common non-associated chains, HLA-associated TCR beta chains in a later analysis were more clonally expanded and had lower generation probabilities. The authors suggested that the approach could potentially be generalized to other disease states and immunological phenotypes. The classifier was reported to diagnose cytomegalovirus status with high specificity and sensitivity in both the original cohort and the validation cohort. Linkage disequilibrium might explain the correlated functional status among segregating V segments, but an unknown experimental factor could not be ruled out. Because HLA typing was unavailable for some donors at each locus, only the typed subset was used in association tests. Several of the top co-occurrence clusters appeared to be linked to parvovirus B19, influenza, CMV and Epstein-Barr virus, according to a later analysis. Across donors, most TCR sequences were observed very rarely, whereas some public TCRs were present in many individuals. A later analysis associated 15,000 or so TCR beta sequences with specific HLA alleles at a false discovery rate of 0.05. V-gene and J-gene trimming of TCR beta chains was associated with a missense DCLRE1C variant in a later genetic analysis, and the association was replicated in an independent cohort. The earlier analysis of 587 of the donors excluded roughly 17 rarely observed V segments, including chromosome 9 orphons, because counts were too low.

The cohort was made up of 650 to 700 healthy bone marrow donors. At the time of sampling, every cohort member was nominally healthy, though immune exposures that went unrecorded were likely present. The donor was CMV seronegative and belonged to the group of 352 seronegative cohort members. A peripheral blood sample was collected from each donor, and TCR beta sequencing was performed on peripheral blood mononuclear cells. The Qiagen DNeasy Blood Extraction Kit was used to extract genomic DNA from the blood cell samples. Only a few counts were recorded for this clone. The antigen it binds to is not known. Qualities for individual bases were not recorded, and no much larger clone is one base off. Library method: the immunoSEQ multiplex PCR assay. For the multiplex PCR, a mixture combining 60 forward primers for TCR Vbeta segments and 13 reverse primers for TCR Jbeta segments was used. A multiplex PCR assay on genomic DNA amplified the CDR3 region of rearranged TCR beta genes. The amplified TCR beta libraries were sequenced on the Illumina HiSeq System as 87-base-pair reads. As for how the authors treated the data: Across the 600 to 700 repertoires, a later analysis counted some 81 million unique TCR beta chains, approximately 10 million of which were shared by at least two donors. To remove PCR and sequencing errors, raw reads were error-corrected and collapsed into unique sequences using a nearest-neighbor algorithm that merged closely related sequences. CDR3 sequences were aligned to IMGT reference sequences to assign V, D and J gene segments. For a sequence to be retained, at least a six-nucleotide match to both a V gene segment and a J gene segment was required. A rearrangement was called productive if the CDR3 had no stop codons and remained in frame with V and J, and every other rearrangement was called non-productive. CDR3 was defined according to IMGT convention as the region running from the second conserved V-encoded cysteine to the conserved J-encoded phenylalanine. The earlier analysis of some 540 of the donors excluded any sequence lacking an unambiguous match to a single V gene segment. An earlier analysis of some 500 of the donors classified V segments as functional when productive rearrangements were above 56.7% and as segregating when the standard deviation between donors was above 5%. A statistical classification framework was developed to diagnose cytomegalovirus status using the catalog of TCR beta chain sequences. V and J gene assignment, in a later analysis, came from comparing TCR nucleotide sequences with IMGT/GENE-DB human TR gene sequences. Using the TCRdist pipeline, a later analysis assigned CDR3 sequences along with most-parsimonious VDJ recombination scenarios. A later analysis defined each TCR beta chain by its CDR3 amino acid sequence plus V-gene family, and excluded reads lacking a unique V-gene family. To address suspected cross-contamination and a sequencing artifact, a later analysis removed 550 to 750 highly shared, low-generation-probability nucleotide sequences. In a later analysis, a clonal expansion index for each public chain was calculated from normalized within-repertoire ranks of inferred template counts. Generation probabilities in a later analysis came from a VDJ recombination model fitted to out-of-frame rearrangements, and those results were checked against IGoR. A later analysis scored TCR-TCR, TCR-HLA and TCR-CMV co-occurrence with hypergeometric tests, applying a repertoire-size bias correction to TCR pairs. In a later analysis, false discovery rates were estimated by permuting HLA or CMV assignments 20 times. In a later analysis, co-occurring TCRs were grouped with DBSCAN, and TCRdist sequence similarity was added when clustering was performed within HLA-allele-positive subsets. For co-occurrence clustering, repertoires with fewer than 30,000 or more than 120,000 public chains were excluded, along with 4 to 6 repertoires with anomalous nucleotide sharing. What TCRdb holds here is the immuneACCESS table cut down to in-frame rearrangements. Part of the clones is not present; checked against another copy, under half of the missing clones reflect an unresolved V gene, and the others are unexplained. For V, J and clone size, that table is used; D and trimming come from the DNA. The sample table lists around 120,000 clones, more than 60% of them with a count of one. The ten most abundant clones make up 4.1% of the sample.

Sequenced: PBMCs. The origin of this receptor is a woman in her 40s in good health and CMV-seronegative.

Read as DNA, the sequence is TGTGCCAGCAGCTTAGTACGGGCAGGGGATGAAGCTTTCTTT. It is translated as CASSLVRAGDEAFF. The sequence is built from TRBV7-2 and TRBJ1-1; D gene: possibly TRBD1, on 6 matching bases. Trimming at the junction amounts to 1 base on V and 7 bases on J, and the germline ends lie 13 bases apart. Taken from the germline V gene, the CDR1 and CDR2 loops are SGHTA and FQGNSA. The CDR3 has 14 amino acids, counting the end cysteine and phenylalanine. Left in the record is the CDR3 DNA by itself, 42 bases read in frame from the first base.